This T cell receptor (beta chain) was retrieved from a study of cytomegalovirus exposure and HLA in healthy donors. V lost 5 bases and J 0 bases, leaving 7 bases between the germline ends. CDR1 and CDR2 (germline): GTSNPN, SVGIG (reference sequence). This CDR3 has 12 residues. This clone was detected once. With 60 Vbeta and 13 Jbeta primers, the PCR was carried out. Only in-frame clones appear in the TCRdb table, and some are missing; sequencing was by immunoSEQ multiplex PCR. The table lists around 110,000 clones, 79% of them singletons, with 3.5% to 4.5% in the top ten. The chain carries TRBV30 and TRBJ1-2; no clear D. The sequence was obtained from a man younger than 45 in good health and CMV-seropositive. The specimen sequenced was PBMCs. Here the CDR3 reads CAWGASNYGYTF. In DNA, the CDR3 is TGTGCCTGGGGTGCTTCTAACTATGGCTACACCTTC. Variable domain in full (rest from reference TRBV30 and TRBJ1-2): SQTIHQWPATLVQPVGSPLSLECTVEGTSNPNLYWYRQAAGRGLQLLFYSVGIGQISSEVPQNLSASRPQDRQFILSSKKLLLSDSGFYLCAWGASNYGYTFGSGTRLTVV.